The 30 T cell receptor beta chains listed next were all sequenced from one sample in a study of blood T cell repertoires in COVID-19. The method was immunoSEQ multiplex PCR; TCRdb's version includes in-frame clones alone and lacks a portion of them. The profile covers under 80,000 clones, with about 90% appearing a single time and about a sixth taken by the ten largest. The specimen sequenced was peripheral blood. The receptors stem from an elderly man in a cohort sampled during active COVID-19.

This chain links TRBV27 with TRBJ2-5; the match to TRBD2 covers 13 bases. Trimming took 7 bases from V and 3 from J; bases not matched to a gene: 14. Germline V gene lookup returns CDR1 MNHEY and CDR2 SMNVEV (reference sequence). The CDR3 loop spans 18 amino acids. The CDR3: CASTFRGTSGAKEETQYF. The CDR3 DNA is TGTGCCAGCACCTTCCGGGGGACTAGCGGGGCCAAGGAAGAGACCCAGTACTTC.

The chain has TRBV3-1 (or the pseudogene TRBV3-2) and TRBJ1-4; 7 positions agree with TRBD1. V lost 4 bases to trimming and J lost 4 bases; unmatched junction nucleotides: 6. The CDR3 sequence is 15 residues long. The V gene's germline CDR1 is LGHDT and CDR2 YNNKEL (reference sequence). The CDR3 spells CASSPRQGLNEKLFF. CDR3 coding DNA: TGTGCCAGCAGCCCCAGACAGGGCCTTAATGAAAAACTGTTTTTT.

The V and J genes are TRBV2 and TRBJ2-3; D remains unclear. The V gene lost 4 bases and the J gene lost 0 bases, with 8 bases spanning the gap. Germline V CDR1 and CDR2: SNHLY, FYNNEI. The CDR3 sequence is 14 residues long. This CDR3 reads CASSADSSTDTQYF. The CDR3 nucleotides are TGTGCCAGCAGTGCTGACTCAAGCACAGATACGCAGTATTTT.

This clone came up once. J is TRBJ2-5 and V is TRBV3-1 (or the pseudogene TRBV3-2); 12 bases align to TRBD2. V was clipped by 2 bases and J by 5 bases; unmatched bases: 6. The CDR3 extends over 16 amino acids. The germline V gene has CDR1 LGHDT and CDR2 YNNKEL (reference sequence). The CDR3 loop reads CASSQKTSGGGETQYF. CDR3 bases: TGTGCCAGCAGCCAAAAGACTAGCGGGGGAGGTGAGACCCAGTACTTC.

V usage is TRBV5-6 and J usage is TRBJ1-1, with TRBD1 matching over 10 bases. The CDR3 loop spans 14 amino acids. Germline V lookup: CDR1 SGHDT, CDR2 YYEEEE. Unmatched junction bases numbered 5, after V lost 4 bases and J lost 5 bases. CDR3 sequence reads: CASSPDRGRTEAFF. The CDR3 bases are TGTGCCAGCAGCCCCGACAGGGGGCGGACTGAAGCTTTCTTT.

Comment on this clone: Different DNA sequences within this sample yield the same CDR3. This chain uses TRBV18 with TRBJ2-7, with 11 nucleotides matching TRBD1. CDR1 is KGHSH, CDR2 LQKENI, per germline. Trimming cost V 0 bases and J 3 bases; bases outside gene matches: 1. The CDR3 is 15 residues long. In DNA form, the CDR3 reads TGTGCCAGCTCACCACCGGGACAGGGGGACTACGAGCAGTACTTC. This sequence encodes CASSPPGQGDYEQYF.

The chain recombines TRBV19 with TRBJ1-3; a possible D gene is TRBD1 (5 bases). CDR1 is LNHDA, CDR2 SQIVND, per germline (reference sequence). The V gene lost 8 bases and the J gene lost 2 bases, with 13 bases spanning the gap. The CDR3 has 14 residues. The CDR3 loop is CASGLDTPGNTIYF. The CDR3 DNA sequence: TGTGCCAGTGGTTTGGACACCCCTGGAAACACCATATATTTT.

This chain uses TRBV6-5 with TRBJ2-7; possibly TRBD2 for D (6 bases). V was clipped by 5 bases and J by 3 bases, with 14 bases between them. Germline-derived CDR1 and CDR2 are MNHEY and SVGAGI. The CDR3 consists of 14 residues. Here the CDR3 DNA reads TGTGCCAGCAGTCGGGCCTGGGGGGACTACGAGCAGTACGTC. The encoded protein is CASSRAWGDYEQYV.

The chain's CDR3 is CASKSGTGSNQPQHF. In DNA, the CDR3 is TGCGCCAGCAAATCCGGGACAGGAAGCAATCAGCCCCAGCATTTT. The chain links TRBV5-1 to TRBJ1-5; TRBD1 agrees at 8 bases. The V gene end was trimmed by 6 bases and the J gene end by 1 base; junction bases not matched to a gene: 6. The CDR3 extends over 15 amino acids. CDR1 is SGHRS, CDR2 YFSETQ, per germline.

The chain combines TRBV11-2 with TRBJ1-4, with TRBD1 matching 8 bases. V gave up 5 bases and J gave up 8 bases; unmatched junction bases: 7. Germline-derived CDR1 and CDR2 are SGHAT and FQNNGV. This CDR3 has 14 amino acids. The CDR3 loop is CASSTIGQGEKLFF. CDR3 coding DNA: TGTGCCAGCAGCACCATTGGACAGGGAGAAAAACTGTTTTTT.

V gene TRBV3-1 (or the pseudogene TRBV3-2) combines with J gene TRBJ2-1, with TRBD2 identical over 8 bases. CDR3 size: 14 residues. Germline V lookup: CDR1 LGHDT, CDR2 YNNKEL (reference sequence). V lost 5 bases, J lost 3 bases, and 3 bases stayed unmatched. CDR3 in amino acids: CASSTGGVYNEQFF. CDR3 sequence (DNA): TGTGCCAGCAGCACCGGGGGGGTCTACAATGAGCAGTTCTTC.

V is TRBV9 and J is TRBJ2-3; 7 bases align to TRBD2. Trimming cost V 2 bases and J 0 bases; bases outside gene matches: 3. Germline CDR1 reads SGDLS; CDR2 reads YYNGEE. CDR3 size: 15 residues. CDR3 residues: CASSVYGGSTDTQYF. The CDR3 DNA sequence: TGTGCCAGCAGCGTGTACGGGGGGAGCACAGATACGCAGTATTTT.

The rearrangement links TRBV27 to TRBJ2-2; D not resolved. The CDR3 contains 13 residues. Trimming removed 5 bases at V and 0 bases at J, with 4 bases between. Germline V gives CDR1 MNHEY, CDR2 SMNVEV (reference sequence). CDR3 sequence: CASSTSNTGELFF. CDR3 nucleotides: TGTGCCAGCAGTACATCGAACACCGGGGAGCTGTTTTTT.

The chain couples TRBV27 to TRBJ1-6; 7 bases are a match to TRBD1. The CDR3 has 13 amino acids. The junction had 3 bases not matched to a gene; V was cut back by 6 bases and J by 7 bases. Germline lookup yields CDR1 MNHEY and CDR2 SMNVEV (reference sequence). CDR3 amino acids: CASSGTVNSPLHF. CDR3 bases: TGTGCCAGCAGCGGGACAGTCAATTCACCCCTCCACTTT.

The chain employs TRBV2 and TRBJ1-1; weak D call: TRBD1 (6 bases). V lost 6 bases and J lost 1, with 18 bases in between. The CDR3 extends over 16 amino acids. The germline V gene has CDR1 SNHLY and CDR2 FYNNEI. CDR3 DNA: TGTGCCAGCAGACCCTCACAGGGCTTGGGGAACACTGAAGCTTTCTTT. Translating gives CASRPSQGLGNTEAFF.

The chain is built from TRBV2 and TRBJ1-1; 8 bases line up with TRBD1. CDR3 size: 14 residues. The junction had 3 bases not matched to a gene; V was cut back by 6 bases and J by 0 bases. Germline CDR1 and CDR2: SNHLY and FYNNEI. The DNA for the CDR3 is TGTGCCAGCAGCTTACAGGGGGTGAACACTGAAGCTTTCTTT. Protein: CASSLQGVNTEAFF.

The chain uses TRBV7-8 and TRBJ2-7, with a weak D call TRBD1 (5 bases). The CDR3 loop spans 13 amino acids. Germline V CDR1 and CDR2: SGHVS, FQNEAQ. The V end was cut by 4 bases, the J end by 4 bases, with 11 bases between. The CDR3 here is CASSSQGSYEQYV. The CDR3 DNA follows: TGTGCCAGCAGCTCGCAGGGCTCATACGAGCAGTACGTC.

The gene calls are TRBV3-1 (or the pseudogene TRBV3-2) and TRBJ2-1; TRBD2 matches 10 bases. The germline gives CDR1 LGHDT, CDR2 YNNKEL (reference sequence). CDR3 length equals 14 residues. Germline trimming cut 4 bases from V and 4 bases from J; bases unmatched to any gene: 1. The CDR3 loop is CASSLAGGYNEQFF. As DNA, the CDR3 is TGTGCCAGCAGCCTAGCGGGGGGTTACAATGAGCAGTTCTTC.

The J gene is TRBJ1-5, the V gene TRBV23-1; 7 bases are a match to TRBD1. TRBV23-1 is an open reading frame, and its role is uncertain. The CDR3 contains 15 residues. Unmatched junction bases numbered 2, after V lost 2 bases and J lost 1 base. CDR3: CASSQKGASNQPQHF. CDR3 coding DNA: TGCGCCAGCAGTCAAAAGGGGGCCAGCAATCAGCCCCAGCATTTT.

This clone appeared a few times. This chain connects TRBV19 to TRBJ2-7; 9 bases are a match to TRBD1. CDR3 length equals 14 residues. The V segment lost 3 bases and the J segment 1 base; nucleotides outside the gene matches: 1. Germline V gene sequence: CDR1 LNHDA, CDR2 SQIVND (reference sequence). CDR3 nucleotides: TGTGCCAGTAGTATTGGGACAGGGTCCTACGAGCAGTACTTC. This gives the protein CASSIGTGSYEQYF.

This clone was counted once. This sequence joins TRBV19 and TRBJ1-5, with TRBD1 identical over 11 bases. The germline V gene has CDR1 LNHDA and CDR2 SQIVND (reference sequence). V was clipped by 4 bases and J by 4 bases; unmatched bases: 3. This CDR3 comprises 15 residues. The CDR3 coding sequence is TGTGCCAGTAGTAGAGGACAGGGGGCGAATCAGCCCCAGCATTTT. It yields the protein CASSRGQGANQPQHF.

J is TRBJ1-6 and V is TRBV19; 8 nucleotides match TRBD1. The CDR3 consists of 14 residues. CDR1 is LNHDA, CDR2 SQIVND, per germline (reference sequence). Trimming took 8 bases from V and 7 from J; bases not matched to a gene: 7. CDR3 DNA: TGTGCCAGTGAGGACGACAGGGGAAATTCACCCCTCCACTTT. Translation gives CASEDDRGNSPLHF.

This chain links TRBV10-3 with TRBJ1-2; 8 bases line up with TRBD1. Germline V CDR1 and CDR2: ENHRY, SYGVKD. The CDR3 totals 13 residues. Trimming at V came to 10 bases and at J to 2 bases, leaving 6 bases not matched to a gene. CDR3: CATTTGANYGYTF. CDR3 in DNA: TGTGCCACCACGACAGGGGCGAACTATGGCTACACCTTC.

J is TRBJ2-7 and V is TRBV18; TRBD2 agrees at 11 bases. The CDR3 contains 13 residues. Germline assignment: CDR1 KGHSH and CDR2 LQKENI. Trimming cost V 6 bases and J 2 bases; bases outside gene matches: 0. The CDR3 bases are TGTGCCAGCTCTAGCGGGGGGGCCTACGAGCAGTACTTC. This translates into CASSSGGAYEQYF. The entire variable domain, with the rest obtained from reference TRBV18 and TRBJ2-7, is as follows: NAGVMQNPRHLVRRRGQEARLRCSPMKGHSHVYWYRQLPEEGLKFMVYLQKENIIDESGMPKERFSAEFPKEGPSILRIQQVVRGDSAAYFCASSSGGAYEQYFGPGTRLTVT.

This clone has more than one count but fewer than ten. The genes are TRBV19 and TRBJ1-2; 12 positions match TRBD1. The CDR3 covers 16 residues. J lost 4 bases, V lost 1 base, and 4 bases had no gene match. Germline CDR1 reads LNHDA; CDR2 reads SQIVND (reference sequence). The CDR3 coding sequence is TGTGCCAGTAGTATAGGGGGGACAGGGGGCATCTATGGCTACACCTTC. It encodes CASSIGGTGGIYGYTF.

J is TRBJ1-2 and V is TRBV5-4; D perhaps matches TRBD1 (6 bases). The CDR3 contains 15 residues. V was clipped by 1 base and J by 4 bases, with 14 bases between them. Germline V gene sequence: CDR1 SGHNT, CDR2 YYREEE (reference sequence). CDR3 sequence: CASSLIQGGSYGYTF. CDR3 coding DNA: TGTGCCAGCAGCTTGATACAGGGTGGTAGCTATGGCTACACCTTC. Together with reference TRBV5-4 and TRBJ1-2, the CDR3 gives the full variable domain: ETGVTQSPTHLIKTRGQQVTLRCSSQSGHNTVSWYQQALGQGPQFIFQYYREEENGRGNFPPRFSGLQFPNYSSELNVNALELDDSALYLCASSLIQGGSYGYTFGSGTRLTVV.

The J gene is TRBJ1-4, the V gene TRBV7-9; 10 positions agree with TRBD1. Germline V gene data show CDR1 as SEHNR and CDR2 as FQNEAQ (reference sequence). CDR3 length: 15 residues. Losses at the gene ends were 10 bases for V and 2 bases for J; bases not matched to a gene: 7. The CDR3 DNA reads TGTGCCATCCCGGGACAGGGGATGACTAATGAAAAACTGTTTTTT. It encodes CAIPGQGMTNEKLFF.

The CDR3 sequence is CASRQADRQIYGYTF. CDR3 sequence (DNA): TGTGCCAGCAGACAAGCCGATAGACAGATCTATGGCTACACCTTC. The chain carries TRBV5-4 and TRBJ1-2; TRBD1 might be the D (5 bases). The V end lost 5 bases, the J end lost 4 bases, and 18 bases lay between the germline ends. The CDR3 totals 15 residues. Germline CDR1 reads SGHNT; CDR2 reads YYREEE (reference sequence).

The chain joins TRBV7-7 to TRBJ2-1, with TRBD2 matching 7 bases. Trimming cost V 1 base and J 9 bases; bases outside gene matches: 3. The CDR3 has 13 residues. Germline V lookup: CDR1 SSHAT, CDR2 FNYEAQ (reference sequence). CDR3 sequence: CASSLVGGGEQFF. The CDR3 DNA reads TGTGCCAGCAGCTTAGTGGGCGGGGGTGAGCAGTTCTTC.

The V and J genes are TRBV19 and TRBJ1-5; D perhaps matches TRBD1 (6 bases). Germline V gene data show CDR1 as LNHDA and CDR2 as SQIVND (reference sequence). The CDR3 consists of 17 residues. Between the trimmed V and J ends, which lost 5 bases and 0 bases, there was a span of 17 bases. The CDR3: CASSLRGLHYSNQPQHF. In DNA, the CDR3 is TGTGCCAGTAGTCTCAGGGGATTGCACTATAGCAATCAGCCCCAGCATTTT.